This T cell receptor (beta chain) was identified during a study of T cell changes during pregnancy in multiple sclerosis. This CDR3 is built from 13 residues. Germline CDR1 and CDR2: MNHEY and SMNVEV (reference sequence). Trimming took off 5 bases at V and 7 bases at J, with 9 bases between the two ends. Measured with immunoSEQ multiplex PCR; TCRdb has only the in-frame clones, and not every one. The table includes about 65,000 clones, approximately 92% detected once. The rearrangement links TRBV27 to TRBJ1-6; unclear D gene. The material was CD8+ T cells from peripheral blood mononuclear cells, obtained in the third trimester of pregnancy. This receptor was identified in a female donor in good health, enrolled as a control in a pregnancy study. The CDR3 DNA reads TGTGCCAGCAGTCCACTGATGAATTCACCCCTCCACTTT. Translated, it gives CASSPLMNSPLHF.